This TCR beta chain was captured by sequencing in a study of blood T cell repertoires in COVID-19. The method was immunoSEQ multiplex PCR; TCRdb's version includes in-frame clones alone and lacks a portion of them. The data show approximately 330,000 clones, just under 90% seen once. There are 15 residues in the CDR3. Germline-derived CDR1 and CDR2 are SGHRS and YFSETQ. V was shortened by 4 bases and J by 0 bases, with 10 bases between the two germline ends. Recovered participants had two consecutive negative NP/OP PCR tests, healthcare professional clearance, or symptom resolution. The specimen was PBMCs or T cells enriched from blood (not recorded which). This chain connects TRBV5-1 to TRBJ2-2, with D maybe TRBD2 (6 bases). The clonotype was recovered from a woman under 40 who had recovered from COVID-19. Written as DNA, the CDR3 is TGCGCCAGCAGCCCCGGCGGGACGAACACCGGGGAGCTGTTTTTT. It translates to CASSPGGTNTGELFF.